This is a list of T cell receptor beta chains from one sample in a study of Graves' ophthalmopathy and Graves' hyperthyroidism. MiXCR was run by TCRdb on the multiplex PCR reads, yielding one entry per CDR3 protein. The profile shows about 500,000 distinct CDR3 sequences, 35% to 40% of them singletons. The sequenced sample consisted of peripheral blood or thyroid tissue (not recorded which). The origin of the receptors is an adult man with Graves' hyperthyroidism. Each CDR3 is given with its conserved first and last residue. D genes are given only for firm matches. Rows give clone size only sometimes, using once, few, many, or a class for an expanded clone.

abundance	j_gene	v_gene	d_gene	CDR3nt	CDR3aa
many	TRBJ2-7	TRBV6-5	NA	TGTGCCAGCAGCCCCCCCGGGACTGCCTACGAGCAGTACTTC	CASSPPGTAYEQYF
NA	TRBJ2-7	TRBV10-3	TRBD2	TGTGCCAGCAGTTACTTGACGGGAGGGCCAATACCGTACGAGCAGTACTTC	CASSYLTGGPIPYEQYF
many	TRBJ2-1	TRBV7-2	NA	TGTGCCAGCAGCTTCGCTAGTAATGAGCAGTTCTTC	CASSFASNEQFF
NA	TRBJ1-2	TRBV10-3	TRBD1	TGTGCCATCAGATCCGGGACAGGGGTAAACTATGGCTACACCTTC	CAIRSGTGVNYGYTF
NA	TRBJ2-5	TRBV4-1	TRBD1	TGCGCCAGCAGCCCCGGACAGGGGACAAACCAAGAGACCCAGTACTTC	CASSPGQGTNQETQYF
many	TRBJ2-5	TRBV14	NA	TGTGCCAGCAGCTACTACCAGGGGGAGACCCAGTACTTC	CASSYYQGETQYF
many	TRBJ2-5	TRBV13	TRBD1	TGTGCCAGCAGCACAACTGACGGGACAGGGGAAGGGTACCAAGAGACCCAGTACTTC	CASSTTDGTGEGYQETQYF
many	TRBJ2-7	TRBV4-1	TRBD2	TGCGCCAGCAGCCCGAAAGGGACTAGCGCCTACGAGCAGTACTTC	CASSPKGTSAYEQYF
NA	TRBJ2-7	TRBV10-3	NA	TGTGCCATCAGTGCTAACAGGGGAGGGGTCAATGAGCAGTACTTC	CAISANRGGVNEQYF
many	TRBJ2-7	TRBV7-2	NA	TGTGCCAGCAGCCGCGACAAGTACGAGCAGTACTTC	CASSRDKYEQYF
few	TRBJ2-7	TRBV12-3/TRBV12-4	TRBD2	TGTGCCAGCAGTTTCGTGAATAGCGGGAGTTGGGCCCCCTACGAGCAGTACTTC	CASSFVNSGSWAPYEQYF
many	TRBJ1-1	TRBV6-1	NA	TGTGCCAGCAGTGGACTCGAAAACACTGAAGCTTTCTTT	CASSGLENTEAFF
many	TRBJ1-3	TRBV7-9	NA	TGTGCCAGCAGCTGGGGCTCTGGAAACACCATATATTTT	CASSWGSGNTIYF
many	TRBJ1-4	TRBV20-1	NA	TGCAGTGCTAGAGACTCCTCCAGGGGACTTAATGAAAAACTGTTTTTT	CSARDSSRGLNEKLFF
many	TRBJ1-6	TRBV29-1	NA	TGCAGCGTGGGTAGCATAAATAATTCACCCCTCCACTTT	CSVGSINNSPLHF
NA	TRBJ2-7	TRBV20-1	TRBD1	TGCAGTGCTAGAGATGGGACAGGGGACGCCTACGAGCAGTACTTC	CSARDGTGDAYEQYF
NA	TRBJ1-5	TRBV6-5	NA	TGTGCCAGCAGTGAAGAAGGTACGCGGGAACATAGCAATCAGCCCCAGCATTTT	CASSEEGTREHSNQPQHF
once	TRBJ2-1	TRBV10-1	NA	TGCGCCAGCAGTGATGGAAGTTTTGAGCAGTTCTTC	CASSDGSFEQFF
few	TRBJ1-2	TRBV19	NA	TGTGCCAGTAGTATGACCGTTGCGGTTAACTATGGCTACACCTTC	CASSMTVAVNYGYTF
NA	TRBJ2-7	TRBV7-8	NA	TGTGCCAGCAGCCAAGACCACAAAGGATCCTACGAGCAGTACTTC	CASSQDHKGSYEQYF
many	TRBJ1-3	TRBV7-2	TRBD1	TGTGCCAGCAGCTTATGGGACAGCTCTGGAAACACCATATATTTT	CASSLWDSSGNTIYF
many	TRBJ1-6	TRBV6-1	NA	TGTGCCAGCAGTGAAACTGGGGGACCCTACTCACCCCTCCACTTT	CASSETGGPYSPLHF
few	TRBJ2-3	TRBV29-1	NA	TGCAGCGTTGCTGTGGCGGGAAGGCATACGCAGTATTTT	CSVAVAGRHTQYF
NA	TRBJ2-7	TRBV2	NA	TGTGCCAGCAGTGAAGCGCGTGGGGGATACGAGCAGTACTTC	CASSEARGGYEQYF
NA	TRBJ2-7	TRBV7-2	NA	TGTGCCAGCAGCTTAAGAGAAACCGGGGAGCTGTCCGAGCAGTACTTC	CASSLRETGELSEQYF
NA	TRBJ2-7	TRBV2	NA	TGTGCCAGCAGTGCTAGTGGGGAATACGAGCAGTACTTC	CASSASGEYEQYF
NA	TRBJ2-7	TRBV9	NA	TGTGCCAGCAGCCCCAACGTTCAGGGGTTTGAGCAGTACTTC	CASSPNVQGFEQYF
few	TRBJ1-2	TRBV6-5	NA	TGTGCCAGCGGGTCTTCAGGGAACCTTAACTATGGCTACACCTTC	CASGSSGNLNYGYTF
NA	TRBJ2-5	TRBV20-1	NA	TGCAGTGCTGGCTCGGAGGAGACCCAGTACTTC	CSAGSEETQYF
few	TRBJ1-5	TRBV6-1	TRBD1	TGTGCCAGCAGTGAAGTAGCAGGGGGGAATAGCAATCAGCCCCAGCATTTT	CASSEVAGGNSNQPQHF
once	TRBJ2-7	TRBV25-1	NA	TGTGCCAGCAGTGGTTTGGTTAAGTACGAGCAGTACTTC	CASSGLVKYEQYF
NA	TRBJ2-5	TRBV25-1	NA	TGTGCCAGCAGTGAATTTGGTACTACCCAAGAGACCCAGTACTTC	CASSEFGTTQETQYF
few	TRBJ1-2	TRBV6-5	TRBD1	TGTGCCAGCAGGACGGGGGGACAGGGGGCTAGTGGCTACACCTTC	CASRTGGQGASGYTF
many	TRBJ1-2	TRBV7-3	TRBD1	TGTGCCAGCAGCTTCCGGGACAGGGTAGGCTACACCTTC	CASSFRDRVGYTF
NA	TRBJ1-2	TRBV20-1	NA	TGCAGTGCTAGAGGAGCAGGGTCCTATGGCTACACCTTC	CSARGAGSYGYTF
once	TRBJ1-1	TRBV7-9	NA	TGTGCCAGCAGCCAAGATTCCGGGATGTCCCACTTGAGGACTGAAGCTTTCTTT	CASSQDSGMSHLRTEAFF
NA	TRBJ2-1	TRBV12-3/TRBV12-4	TRBD2	TGTGCCAGCAGTTTCGCCTCGGGACTAGCGACGCGCCAGTTCTTC	CASSFASGLATRQFF
many	TRBJ2-5	TRBV7-9	NA	TGTGCCAGCAGCTTAAAGGTAGTTCAAGAGACCCAGTACTTC	CASSLKVVQETQYF
once	TRBJ2-5	TRBV12-3/TRBV12-4	NA	TGTGCCAGCAGCCACAGGAATGAAAAGACCCAGTACTTC	CASSHRNEKTQYF
many	TRBJ1-1	TRBV5-1	NA	TGCGCCAGCAGCCAACGGACAGCCGGTGAAGCTTTCTTT	CASSQRTAGEAFF